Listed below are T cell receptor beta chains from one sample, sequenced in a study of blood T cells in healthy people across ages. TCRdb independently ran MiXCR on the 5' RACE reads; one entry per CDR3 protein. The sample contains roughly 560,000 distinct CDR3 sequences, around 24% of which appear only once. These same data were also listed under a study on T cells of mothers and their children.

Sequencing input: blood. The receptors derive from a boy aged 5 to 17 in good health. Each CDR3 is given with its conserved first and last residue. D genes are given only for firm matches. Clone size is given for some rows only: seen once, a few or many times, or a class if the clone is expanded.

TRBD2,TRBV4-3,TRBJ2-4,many,TGCGCCAGCAGCCAAGATAGGGGGCTAGCGGGAGAAAGAAACATTCAGTACTTC,CASSQDRGLAGERNIQYF
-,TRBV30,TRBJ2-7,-,TGTGCCTGGGGGTTCAACTACGAGCAGTACTTC,CAWGFNYEQYF
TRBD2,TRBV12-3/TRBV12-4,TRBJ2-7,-,TGTGCCAGCAGTTCCATGGCGGGAGCCTACGAGCAGTACTTC,CASSSMAGAYEQYF
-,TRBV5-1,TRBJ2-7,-,TGCGCCAGCAGCTTGGTGCAAGGACGGGACGCTAGAGACTACGAGCAGTACTTC,CASSLVQGRDARDYEQYF
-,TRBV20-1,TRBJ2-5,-,TGCAGTGCTACTTCTAGCGCCAAAGAGACCCAGTACTTC,CSATSSAKETQYF
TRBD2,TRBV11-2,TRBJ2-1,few,TGTGCCAGCAGCTTAGTCGGACTAGCGCCCGAGGATGAGCAGTTCTTC,CASSLVGLAPEDEQFF
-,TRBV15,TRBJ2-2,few,TGTGCCACCAGCAGAGAGGGGTTCGCGGAGGGAGTGGCCGGGGAGCTGTTTTTT,CATSREGFAEGVAGELFF
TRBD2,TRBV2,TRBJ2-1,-,TGTGCCAGCAGTGGCCTAGCGGGAGCCTACAATGAGCAGTTCTTC,CASSGLAGAYNEQFF
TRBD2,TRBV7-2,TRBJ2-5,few,TGTGCCAGCAGCTGGGGGGTTTTGACTAGCGGGAGTGAGACCCAGTACTTC,CASSWGVLTSGSETQYF
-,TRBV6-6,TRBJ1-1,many,TGTGCCAGCAGTGAGCTGGGCACTGAAGCTTTCTTT,CASSELGTEAFF
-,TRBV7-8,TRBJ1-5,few,TGTGCCAGCAGCTTAGCGATCGGGCAGCCCCAGCATTTT,CASSLAIGQPQHF
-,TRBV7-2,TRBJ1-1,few,TGTGCCAGCAGCTTAGATAGGTTGGAAAACACTGAAGCTTTCTTT,CASSLDRLENTEAFF
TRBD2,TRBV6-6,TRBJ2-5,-,TGTGCCAGCAGTTACGGGGCTAGCGGGACCCTTGGGACCCAGTACTTC,CASSYGASGTLGTQYF
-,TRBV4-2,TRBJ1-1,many,TGTGCCAGCAGCCAAGATGGGTATAACACTGAAGCTTTCTTT,CASSQDGYNTEAFF
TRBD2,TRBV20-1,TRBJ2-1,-,TGCAGTGCTAGAGGGCTAGCGGGGGGATCCTACAATGAGCAGTTCTTC,CSARGLAGGSYNEQFF
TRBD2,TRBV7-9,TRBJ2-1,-,TGTGCCAGCAGCCCGGCGGGGGATGTTGAGCAGTTCTTC,CASSPAGDVEQFF
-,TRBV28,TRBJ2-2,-,TGTGCCAGCAGTTTATACCCCTGGCAGTTTATCACCGGGGAGCTGTTTTTT,CASSLYPWQFITGELFF
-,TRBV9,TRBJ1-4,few,TGTGCCAGCAGCGTAGATGGGGCTAATGAAAAACTGTTTTTT,CASSVDGANEKLFF
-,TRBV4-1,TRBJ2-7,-,TGCGCCAGCAGCCCGGGACACAACTACGAGCAGTACTTC,CASSPGHNYEQYF
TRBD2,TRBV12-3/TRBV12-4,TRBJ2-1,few,TGTGCCAGCAGAAGGACAGGGACTAGCGGGATCAATGAGCAGTTCTTC,CASRRTGTSGINEQFF
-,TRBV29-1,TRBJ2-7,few,TGCAGCGTTGAGAGTTCTTCAGGGACCTACGAGCAGTACTTC,CSVESSSGTYEQYF
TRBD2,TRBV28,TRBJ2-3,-,TGTGCCAGCAGTCACGGACTAGCGGGGGTACTAGATACGCAGTATTTT,CASSHGLAGVLDTQYF
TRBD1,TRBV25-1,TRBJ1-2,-,TGTGCCAGCAGTGAATGGGGACAGGCGAACTATGGCTACACCTTC,CASSEWGQANYGYTF
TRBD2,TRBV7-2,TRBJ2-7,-,TGTGCCAGCAGCTTCTCCGCGGGAGATTGGGTCGAGCAGTACTTC,CASSFSAGDWVEQYF
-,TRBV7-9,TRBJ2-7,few,TGTGCCAGCAGCGCGCGGGACAGACCCTACGAGCAGTACTTC,CASSARDRPYEQYF
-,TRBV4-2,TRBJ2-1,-,TGTGCCAGCAGCCCTGGGGCCCTCGATGAGCAGTTCTTC,CASSPGALDEQFF
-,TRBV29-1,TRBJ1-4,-,TGCAGCGTTGAAGAAGGGGGTGCGAATGAAAAACTGTTTTTT,CSVEEGGANEKLFF
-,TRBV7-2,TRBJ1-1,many,TGTGCCAGCAGTTCGGGGGTTGGGACTGAAGCTTTCTTT,CASSSGVGTEAFF
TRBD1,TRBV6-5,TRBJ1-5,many,TGTGCCAGCAGGCCTAGGCCTAACAGGGGAGGGAATCAGCCCCAGCATTTT,CASRPRPNRGGNQPQHF
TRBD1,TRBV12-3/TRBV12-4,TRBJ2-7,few,TGTGCCAGCAGTCCCGACAGGGGGCGCGGGCAGTACTTC,CASSPDRGRGQYF
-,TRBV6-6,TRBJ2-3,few,TGTGCCAGCAGTACGAGGAGAGCTAGCACAGATACGCAGTATTTT,CASSTRRASTDTQYF
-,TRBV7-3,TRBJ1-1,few,TGTGCCAGCAGCCCGACAGGAGAGGAAACTGAAGCTTTCTTT,CASSPTGEETEAFF
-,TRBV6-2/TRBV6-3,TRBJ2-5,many,TGTGCCAGCAGTAACCCGGGACTGGGACTCTGGGAGCAGTACTTC,CASSNPGLGLWEQYF
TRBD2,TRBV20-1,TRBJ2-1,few,TGCAGTGCCCAGACTAGCGGGGGACCTCGGGGGCAGTTCTTC,CSAQTSGGPRGQFF